This T cell receptor (beta chain) was documented in a study of control samples from healthy donors and cancer patients. This CDR3 spans 12 amino acids. Germline V CDR1 and CDR2: SGHRS, YFSETQ. V was cut by 2 bases and J by 13 bases, with 13 bases left in between. The data were produced by immunoSEQ multiplex PCR, yet TCRdb's version contains in-frame clones alone and is incomplete. The sample lists 70,000 to 80,000 clones; more than 85% were seen once. The sequence was collected from a woman in her fifties or sixties in good health. V is TRBV5-1 and J is TRBJ2-1; possibly TRBD2 for D (6 bases). The sequenced sample was blood. CDR3 region: CASSFDMTSQFF. Written as DNA, the CDR3 is TGCGCCAGCAGCTTTGACATGACTAGTCAGTTCTTC.